This passage covers 31 T cell receptor beta chains from one sample sequenced in a study of blood T cell repertoires in COVID-19. This table comes from immunoSEQ multiplex PCR, and its TCRdb copy is limited to in-frame clones, with some not included. The top ten hold under 1.2% of the sample, which has approximately 400,000 clones, more than 75% seen once. Source material: peripheral blood. The receptors come from a human donor with acute or convalescent COVID-19. The donor label of this sample is uncertain.

The rearrangement uses TRBV6-1 and TRBJ1-4; TRBD1 is a possible D gene (6 bases). CDR1 and CDR2 from the germline V gene are MNHNS and SASEGT. V lost 3 bases and J lost 8, with 16 bases in between. The CDR3 runs 15 residues. The CDR3 spells CASSDLQGGIEKLFF. CDR3 DNA: TGTGCCAGCAGTGACCTTCAAGGGGGAATCGAAAAACTGTTTTTT.

The chain uses TRBV7-8 and TRBJ2-3, with D maybe TRBD2 (6 bases). V dropped 2 bases and J dropped 0 bases, with 18 bases sitting between them. The CDR3 runs 18 residues. Germline lookup yields CDR1 SGHVS and CDR2 FQNEAQ. CDR3 in amino acids: CASSLRGSPPTSTDTQYF. In nucleotides, the CDR3 is TGTGCCAGCAGCTTACGGGGGAGCCCGCCAACAAGCACAGATACGCAGTATTTT.

This clone was seen once. The chain carries TRBV19 and TRBJ1-1; D remains unclear. CDR3 size: 11 residues. V lost 5 bases and J 5 bases, leaving 6 bases between the germline ends. The germline CDR1 and CDR2 sequences are LNHDA and SQIVND (reference sequence). In nucleotides, the CDR3 is TGTGCCAGTAGTTGGAGGACTGAAGCTTTCTTT. This translates into CASSWRTEAFF. The full variable domain, in which reference TRBV19 and TRBJ1-1 provide the parts outside the CDR3, is DGGITQSPKYLFRKEGQNVTLSCEQNLNHDAMYWYRQDPGQGLRLIYYSQIVNDFQKGDIAEGYSVSREKKESFPLTVTSAQKNPTAFYLCASSWRTEAFFGQGTRLTVV.

The rearrangement joins TRBV28 to TRBJ1-2; TRBD1 might be the D (6 bases). The ends were cut back, 10 bases at V and 0 bases at J, with 18 bases in the middle. CDR3 length: 15 residues. The V gene's germline CDR1 is MDHEN and CDR2 SYDVKM. CDR3 region: CATKTGTRSNYGYTF. CDR3 in DNA: TGTGCCACCAAGACCGGGACACGATCTAACTATGGCTACACCTTC.

The chain is built from TRBV3-1 (or the pseudogene TRBV3-2) and TRBJ1-1; no reliable D call. Germline CDR1 is LGHDT and CDR2 is YNNKEL (reference sequence). This CDR3 comprises 11 residues. The V and J ends lost 10 bases and 4 bases respectively, with 10 bases between them. The CDR3 loop is CAIQRGTEAFF. The DNA of the CDR3 is TGTGCCATCCAGCGCGGCACTGAAGCTTTCTTT.

For this clone: The same CDR3 is also encoded by other DNA sequences in this sample. The rearrangement joins TRBV18 to TRBJ1-1; TRBD1 matches 10 bases. Germline trimming cut 3 bases from V and 3 bases from J; bases unmatched to any gene: 1. Germline V gene sequence: CDR1 KGHSH, CDR2 LQKENI. This CDR3 contains 14 residues. CDR3 protein: CASSPGTGDTEAFF. The DNA for the CDR3 is TGTGCCAGCTCACCCGGGACAGGGGACACTGAAGCTTTCTTT.

The chain links TRBV6-5 to TRBJ2-5, with a weak D call TRBD1 (8 bases). The CDR3 runs 14 residues. Trimming stripped 6 bases from V and 4 bases from J, with 15 bases between. CDR1 and CDR2 from the germline V gene are MNHEY and SVGAGI. As DNA, the CDR3 is TGTGCCAGCAGAAGAACAGGGGGGGGAGAGACCCAGTACTTC. Translating it yields CASRRTGGGETQYF.

The gene calls are TRBV27 and TRBJ2-7; D may be TRBD1 (5 bases). The germline V gene has CDR1 MNHEY and CDR2 SMNVEV (reference sequence). V lost 5 bases and J 0 bases, leaving 11 bases between the germline ends. This CDR3 spans 14 amino acids. CDR3: CASSRQGISYEQYF. DNA of the CDR3: TGTGCCAGCAGTCGCCAGGGTATCTCCTACGAGCAGTACTTC.

This clone was seen a few times. The rearrangement links TRBV11-2 to TRBJ2-7, with 8 bases aligning to TRBD1. The CDR3 runs 15 residues. Losses at the gene ends were 6 bases for V and 1 base for J; bases not matched to a gene: 8. CDR1 is SGHAT, CDR2 FQNNGV, per germline. The CDR3: CASRLTGALSYEQYF. In DNA, the CDR3 is TGTGCCAGCAGACTGACAGGGGCCTTGTCCTACGAGCAGTACTTC.

The chain is built from TRBV2 and TRBJ1-1; TRBD1 matches at 7 bases. Germline lookup yields CDR1 SNHLY and CDR2 FYNNEI. The V segment lost 3 bases and the J segment 4 bases; nucleotides outside the gene matches: 8. CDR3 size: 15 residues. CDR3 sequence reads: CASSEDKGAATEAFF. Here the CDR3 DNA reads TGTGCCAGCAGTGAGGATAAGGGGGCGGCCACTGAAGCTTTCTTT.

The V and J genes are TRBV27 and TRBJ2-7; 10 positions agree with TRBD2. The CDR3 has 14 residues. In germline, CDR1 is MNHEY, CDR2 SMNVEV (reference sequence). With V trimmed by 6 bases and J by 5 bases, 7 bases remained unmatched. The CDR3 DNA sequence: TGTGCCAGCAGATCTAGCGGGAGTCGCAACGAGCAGTACTTC. Its translation is CASRSSGSRNEQYF.

The chain carries TRBV29-1 and TRBJ2-1, with D unresolved. Germline V lookup: CDR1 SQVTM, CDR2 ANQGSEA. The CDR3 is made up of 11 amino acids. Trimming removed 7 bases at V and 3 bases at J, with 7 bases between. CDR3 residues: CSAHSYNEQFF. DNA for the CDR3: TGCAGCGCCCACAGCTACAATGAGCAGTTCTTC.

This clone turned up a few times. The V and J genes are TRBV5-6 and TRBJ2-3, with 9 bases matching TRBD2. The CDR3 has 16 residues. Per germline, CDR1 SGHDT and CDR2 YYEEEE. V lost 0 bases to trimming and J lost 1 base; unmatched junction nucleotides: 3. The chain's CDR3 is CASSLGVAGGTDTQYF. CDR3 sequence (DNA): TGTGCCAGCAGCTTGGGAGTAGCGGGGGGCACAGATACGCAGTATTTT.

This sequence joins TRBV11-2 and TRBJ2-5; D may be TRBD1 (5 bases). The CDR3 spans 13 residues. The V end lost 7 bases, the J end lost 0 bases, and 9 bases lay between the germline ends. Germline V CDR1 and CDR2: SGHAT, FQNNGV. CDR3 sequence (DNA): TGTGCCAGCACTTGGGGCTACCAAGAGACCCAGTACTTC. This translates into CASTWGYQETQYF. Full variable domain (remainder filled in from reference TRBV11-2 and TRBJ2-5): EAGVAQSPRYKIIEKRQSVAFWCNPISGHATLYWYQQILGQGPKLLIQFQNNGVVDDSQLPKDRFSAERLKGVDSTLKIQPAKLEDSAVYLCASTWGYQETQYFGPGTRLLVL.

The chain has TRBV5-4 and TRBJ2-3; 11 bases map to TRBD1. The CDR3 consists of 16 residues. V trimming: 4 bases; J trimming: 0 bases; junction bases outside the gene matches: 4. CDR1 SGHNT and CDR2 YYREEE come from the germline V gene (reference sequence). In DNA, the CDR3 is TGTGCCAGCAGCCAACGGGACAGGGGGAGCACAGATACGCAGTATTTT. Its protein product is CASSQRDRGSTDTQYF.

Comment on this clone: This sample includes further DNA sequences coding for the same CDR3. The chain joins TRBV18 to TRBJ2-2; 10 nucleotides align to TRBD1. CDR1 is KGHSH, CDR2 LQKENI, per germline. The J segment lost 3 bases and the V segment lost 3 bases, leaving 4 bases of the junction unmatched. The CDR3 is 16 amino acids. In DNA form, the CDR3 reads TGTGCCAGCTCACCGAGGACAGGGGGAGACACCGGGGAGCTGTTTTTT. Amino acid sequence: CASSPRTGGDTGELFF. The variable domain in full, completed from reference TRBV18 and TRBJ2-2, reads NAGVMQNPRHLVRRRGQEARLRCSPMKGHSHVYWYRQLPEEGLKFMVYLQKENIIDESGMPKERFSAEFPKEGPSILRIQQVVRGDSAAYFCASSPRTGGDTGELFFGEGSRLTVL.

The V and J genes are TRBV3-1 (or the pseudogene TRBV3-2) and TRBJ1-4; the D gene is possibly TRBD1 (5 bases). CDR1 is LGHDT and CDR2 is YNNKEL in the germline V gene (reference sequence). This CDR3 contains 13 residues. Trimming removed 2 bases from V and 11 bases from J, with 12 bases in between. The CDR3 loop is CASSQFVEGKLFF. In DNA form, the CDR3 reads TGTGCCAGCAGCCAATTTGTGGAGGGGAAACTGTTTTTT.

This chain connects TRBV5-1 to TRBJ1-6; TRBD1 is a possible D gene (5 bases). CDR1 and CDR2 from the germline V gene are SGHRS and YFSETQ. V was clipped by 3 bases and J by 6 bases, with 10 bases between them. CDR3 length: 14 amino acids. The CDR3 DNA sequence: TGCGCCAGCAGCTGGGGCCCCCTTAATTCACCCCTCCACTTT. Its protein product is CASSWGPLNSPLHF.

The V call is TRBV19, the J call TRBJ2-7; 9 positions match TRBD1. J was trimmed by 6 bases and V by 4 bases; bases with no gene match: 7. CDR1 and CDR2 (germline): LNHDA, SQIVND (reference sequence). The CDR3 has 14 amino acids. The CDR3 DNA reads as TGTGCCAGTAGTACGGGACAGGGATTGATCGAGCAGTACTTC. Translating it yields CASSTGQGLIEQYF. Complete variable domain (other parts from reference TRBV19 and TRBJ2-7): DGGITQSPKYLFRKEGQNVTLSCEQNLNHDAMYWYRQDPGQGLRLIYYSQIVNDFQKGDIAEGYSVSREKKESFPLTVTSAQKNPTAFYLCASSTGQGLIEQYFGPGTRLTVT.

Here the CDR3 DNA reads TGCGCCAGCACAGGGACAGGGTACACTGAAGCTTTCTTT. This sequence encodes CASTGTGYTEAFF. V usage is TRBV5-1 and J usage is TRBJ1-1; TRBD1 matches 9 bases. Germline loops: CDR1 SGHRS, CDR2 YFSETQ. This CDR3 spans 13 amino acids. Trimming cost V 6 bases and J 3 bases; bases outside gene matches: 3.

The rearrangement links TRBV19 to TRBJ1-1, with TRBD1 identical over 9 bases. Germline V gene lookup returns CDR1 LNHDA and CDR2 SQIVND (reference sequence). The length of the CDR3 is 17 residues. J was trimmed by 0 bases and V by 4 bases; bases with no gene match: 9. The CDR3 protein is CASSSRDRVLMNTEAFF. The DNA of the CDR3 is TGTGCCAGTAGTAGCCGGGACAGGGTCCTCATGAACACTGAAGCTTTCTTT.

The chain carries TRBV7-9 and TRBJ1-2; D remains unclear. The CDR3 is 13 residues long. Germline CDR1 reads SEHNR; CDR2 reads FQNEAQ (reference sequence). The V end was cut by 5 bases, the J end by 6 bases, with 13 bases between. The CDR3 DNA reads TGTGCCAGCAGCGGGGAGTCTTCGCATGGCTACACCTTC. It translates to CASSGESSHGYTF.

J is TRBJ2-3 and V is TRBV7-6, with 7 bases matching TRBD2. This CDR3 has 15 amino acids. Per germline, CDR1 SGHVS and CDR2 FNYEAQ. The trim removed 0 bases at V and 2 bases at J, leaving 2 bases unmatched. The CDR3 protein is CASSLAGRPTDTQYF. CDR3 DNA: TGTGCCAGCAGCTTAGCCGGGAGGCCCACAGATACGCAGTATTTT.

CDR3 sequence (DNA): TGTGCCAGCAGTCCTAATAGCGGGGGGGAGACCCAGTACTTC. This translates into CASSPNSGGETQYF. This chain uses TRBV7-2 with TRBJ2-5, with TRBD2 matching over 10 bases. The germline V gene has CDR1 SGHTA and CDR2 FQGNSA. CDR3 size: 14 residues. V was pared by 6 bases and J by 5 bases, with 6 bases of the junction left unmatched.

The chain uses TRBV27 and TRBJ2-5; TRBD2 matches at 8 bases. Germline loops: CDR1 MNHEY, CDR2 SMNVEV (reference sequence). V shed 9 bases and J 4 bases; nucleotides not matched to a gene: 13. CDR3 length: 15 amino acids. The CDR3 DNA follows: TGTGCCAGTGGGGTTCCGGGACTAGTAACAGAGACCCAGTACTTC. Residues: CASGVPGLVTETQYF.

The chain links TRBV3-1 (or the pseudogene TRBV3-2) to TRBJ1-5, with D perhaps matching TRBD1 (6 bases). V lost 4 bases and J lost 4, with 11 bases in between. The CDR3 contains 14 residues. Germline V CDR1 and CDR2: LGHDT, YNNKEL (reference sequence). The CDR3 protein is CASSRGQSNQPQHF. CDR3 in DNA: TGTGCCAGCAGCCGAGGACAGTCTAATCAGCCCCAGCATTTT.

This chain joins TRBV5-5 and TRBJ1-1, with D hard to call. The V end was cut by 0 bases, the J end by 3 bases, with 6 bases between. The CDR3 sequence is 13 residues long. Per the germline V gene, CDR1 is SGHKS and CDR2 is YYEKEE (reference sequence). In DNA form, the CDR3 reads TGTGCCAGCAGCTTGGGTTTCTACACTGAAGCTTTCTTT. Translating gives CASSLGFYTEAFF. Looking up the rest from reference TRBV5-5 and TRBJ1-1 gives the full variable domain: DAGVTQSPTHLIKTRGQQVTLRCSPISGHKSVSWYQQVLGQGPQFIFQYYEKEERGRGNFPDRFSARQFPNYSSELNVNALLLGDSALYLCASSLGFYTEAFFGQGTRLTVV.

As for this clone: Other nucleotide sequences in the sample specify the same CDR3. This chain connects TRBV5-6 to TRBJ1-2; TRBD1 aligns across 11 bases. Per the germline V gene, CDR1 is SGHDT and CDR2 is YYEEEE. J gave up 4 bases and V 4 bases, and 3 bases lay outside the gene matches. CDR3 length: 14 amino acids. The CDR3 spells CASSLGQGAYGYTF. CDR3 bases: TGTGCCAGCAGCCTCGGACAGGGGGCCTATGGCTACACCTTC.

DNA for the CDR3: TGTGCCAGCAGCCACCGGGACAGCAGGCAAGAGACCCAGTACTTC. Protein product: CASSHRDSRQETQYF. The gene calls are TRBV7-6 and TRBJ2-5; 7 bases agree with TRBD1. The germline CDR1 and CDR2 sequences are SGHVS and FNYEAQ. CDR3 length: 15 residues. V lost 5 bases to trimming and J lost 2 bases; unmatched junction nucleotides: 8.

The chain uses TRBV6-5 and TRBJ1-3; D gene ambiguous. V lost 2 bases to trimming and J lost 0 bases, with 5 bases between them. The germline gives CDR1 MNHEY, CDR2 SVGAGI. The CDR3 runs to 14 residues. For the CDR3, the DNA is TGTGCCAGCAGTTACCTAAGCTCTGGAAACACCATATATTTT. The encoded protein is CASSYLSSGNTIYF.

The V and J genes are TRBV30 and TRBJ1-1, with a possible D match to TRBD1 (6 bases). The V end was cut by 5 bases, the J end by 6 bases, with 16 bases between. The CDR3 runs to 13 residues. CDR1 and CDR2 from the germline V gene are GTSNPN and SVGIG (reference sequence). As DNA, the CDR3 is TGTGCCTGGGGAAAGGGGGGGCCCGCTGAAGCTTTCTTT. Its protein is CAWGKGGPAEAFF.